This T cell receptor (beta chain) came from a study of T cell responses to AZD1222 COVID-19 vaccine (dated by TCRdb to the early 2020s). In terms of the full investigation: AZD1222 recipients given second doses at about 4 weeks or at about 12 weeks were pooled, since spike-specific TCR depth and breadth were not found to differ between the two schedules. Trial participants were enrolled by age into 18-55, 56-69 and 70-plus year subgroups, with around 150, 28 and 57 TCR-sequenced participants respectively. TCR sequencing was performed for some 250 trial participants, of whom some 200 were given two doses of AZD1222 and about 25 were given two doses of MenACWY control vaccine. What the authors observed across the whole study: No day 14 peak-response samples were available, so repertoires were characterized only after the peak T cell response. The whole spike protein was spanned by vaccine-associated CD4 TCRs, and dominant responses were seen in regions 160-218 and 743-854. Participants were mostly white British, with more females than males. The authors suggested clonal diversity may have been underestimated. Conclusions about previously exposed vaccinees are limited, since just 5 to 7 AZD1222 recipients were seropositive for SARS-CoV-2 at baseline. A significant rise in spike-specific TCR breadth and depth was observed after two AZD1222 doses relative to day 0 and relative to MenACWY recipients. The 56-69-year group was small, and its depth increase did not reach significance, likely because of low power. Reportedly, almost half of the unique spike-specific TCRs recognized epitopes lying outside the regions that are mutated in the B.1.351 and B.1.1.7 variants.

Looking up the germline V gene yields CDR1 SGHRS and CDR2 YFSETQ. The CDR3 holds 11 amino acids from the cysteine to the phenylalanine. The read is trimmed to its CDR3 DNA, 33 bases read in frame from base 1. The junction shows trimming of 0 bases on V and 9 bases on J, plus 6 bases between the germline ends. In the paper's terms, the time point label means: baseline before first vaccination. Vaccinee samples were obtained from the UK trials COV001 and COV002, which included a single-blind randomized controlled phase 2/3 trial of AZD1222 (ChAdOx1 nCoV-19) in healthy adults. For TCRbeta chain sequencing, PBMC samples were collected from trial participants at day 0 and at day 28 after the second dose. The CDR3 regions of human TCRbeta chains were analyzed by immunosequencing. On the study's bioinformatics: TCRs in the repertoires were compared against a reference library of SARS-CoV-2-specific TCRs that had been generated with the MIRA antigen-specificity platform. Breadth meant the fraction of unique TCRs that were SARS-CoV-2-associated, whereas depth meant the fraction of total T cells that were SARS-CoV-2-associated. Each spike-specific TCR was assigned to its reactive spike region and to a CD4 or CD8 class using the MIRA data. Log10-transformed breadth and depth values were compared by one-way ANOVA with Sidak's multiple comparisons tests. Drawn from immuneACCESS, this table holds only the in-frame rearrangements with V and J called that TCRdb kept. Clones are partly lost; checked studies trace under half to an unresolved V gene and leave the rest unexplained. The V and J calls and clone size are taken from that table; D and trimming were inferred from the DNA. This sample gives roughly 95,000 clones in total; around 87% of them show up just once. Less than 3.5% of the sample is held by the ten biggest clonotypes.

As to this clone: Its antigen has not been determined. No per-base quality is available; no much larger clone lies one base away.

The chain is made from TRBV5-1 and TRBJ1-2, with the D gene call left open. The origin of this receptor is an adult in good health. The source material was peripheral blood, sampled on day 0 of AZD1222 vaccination. The CDR3 protein: CASSLASSYTF. The DNA sequence is given as TGCGCCAGCAGCTTGGCCTCGAGCTACACCTTC.